These T cell receptor beta chains were read from a single sample in a study of T cells in Graves' hyperthyroidism and ophthalmopathy. TCRdb ran MiXCR on the multiplex PCR reads and lists one entry per CDR3 protein. The sample consists of fewer than 500,000 distinct CDR3 sequences, approximately 13% of them appearing once. What was sequenced was blood. The receptor source for this set is a man aged 30-40 years with Graves' hyperthyroidism that later progressed to Graves' ophthalmopathy. Both conserved end residues are part of each CDR3. D genes are given only for firm matches. Not all rows give a size; the values are once, few, many and, for expanded clones, a class.

v_call	d_call	cdr3_length	clone_size	j_call	cdr3_aa	cdr3_nt
TRBV12-3/TRBV12-4	NA	15	many	TRBJ1-2	CASSADMIMNYGYTF	TGTGCCAGCAGTGCCGACATGATCATGAACTATGGCTACACCTTC
TRBV3-1	TRBD1	14	NA	TRBJ1-2	CASTQRQGARGYTF	TGTGCCAGCACCCAAAGACAGGGGGCGCGAGGCTACACCTTC
TRBV6-6	NA	15	many	TRBJ2-1	CASSYMGSSYNEQFF	TGTGCCAGCAGTTACATGGGGTCCTCCTACAATGAGCAGTTCTTC
TRBV24-1	NA	13	many	TRBJ2-3	CATSVGATDTQYF	TGTGCCACCAGTGTAGGGGCCACAGATACGCAGTATTTT
TRBV25-1	NA	12	NA	TRBJ2-7	CASSEGDYEQYF	TGTGCCAGCAGTGAGGGGGACTACGAGCAGTACTTC
TRBV5-6	NA	11	few	TRBJ1-2	CASSFFTDYTF	TGTGCCAGCAGCTTTTTTACCGACTACACCTTC
TRBV19	TRBD1	13	NA	TRBJ1-2	CASSEGAYYGYTF	TGTGCCAGTAGTGAGGGGGCTTACTATGGCTACACCTTC
TRBV7-3	NA	14	NA	TRBJ1-2	CASSLTPHDYGYTF	TGTGCCAGCAGCTTGACACCTCACGACTATGGCTACACCTTC
TRBV28	TRBD1	15	many	TRBJ1-2	CASRPGQGGFYGYTF	TGTGCCAGCAGACCGGGACAGGGAGGGTTTTATGGCTACACCTTC
TRBV6-1	TRBD1	15	many	TRBJ2-7	CASSPVGDSSYEQYF	TGTGCCAGCAGCCCAGTGGGGGACAGCTCCTACGAGCAGTACTTC
TRBV10-1	NA	16	NA	TRBJ2-4	CASSESSATAKNIQYF	TGCGCCAGCAGTGAGTCCTCGGCAACAGCCAAAAACATTCAGTACTTC
TRBV7-8	NA	14	many	TRBJ1-3	CASSLVASGNTIYF	TGTGCCAGCAGCTTAGTCGCCTCTGGAAACACCATATATTTT
TRBV6-1	NA	16	few	TRBJ2-1	CASSVPRMNSYNEQFF	TGTGCCAGCAGTGTTCCAAGGATGAACTCCTACAATGAGCAGTTCTTC
TRBV29-1	NA	14	NA	TRBJ1-1	CSAAETGGNTEAFF	TGCAGCGCTGCGGAGACGGGAGGAAACACTGAAGCTTTCTTT
TRBV27	NA	16	few	TRBJ2-7	CASSLKRGFGSYEQYF	TGTGCCAGCAGTTTAAAAAGGGGATTTGGCTCCTACGAGCAGTACTTC
TRBV3-1	NA	15	few	TRBJ1-4	CASSQDGTVNEKLFF	TGTGCCAGCAGCCAAGATGGGACGGTGAATGAAAAACTGTTTTTT
TRBV11-3	TRBD1	17	NA	TRBJ2-2	CASSLQQGGKNTGELFF	TGTGCCAGCAGCTTACAACAGGGGGGCAAAAACACCGGGGAGCTGTTTTTT
TRBV5-1	TRBD2	15	NA	TRBJ2-2	CASSTHSGGTGELFF	TGCGCCAGCAGCACCCATAGCGGGGGGACCGGGGAGCTGTTTTTT
TRBV7-2	NA	14	many	TRBJ2-1	CASTTWTRVSEQFF	TGTGCCAGCACCACCTGGACGAGGGTGAGTGAGCAGTTCTTC
TRBV6-1	NA	14	many	TRBJ1-6	CASSEIGANSPLHF	TGTGCCAGCAGTGAAATCGGGGCGAATTCACCCCTCCACTTT
TRBV11-2	TRBD2	16	many	TRBJ2-1	CASSYLAGGSYNEQFF	TGTGCCAGCAGCTACTTAGCGGGGGGATCCTACAATGAGCAGTTCTTC
TRBV14	NA	13	many	TRBJ2-5	CASSQPSRETQYF	TGTGCCAGCAGCCAACCTAGCAGGGAGACCCAGTACTTC
TRBV5-1	NA	14	many	TRBJ1-4	CASSLEWSEEKLFF	TGCGCCAGCAGCTTGGAGTGGAGTGAGGAAAAACTGTTTTTT
TRBV11-2	NA	14	NA	TRBJ2-2	CASSARENTRELFF	TGTGCCAGCAGCGCCAGAGAAAACACCAGGGAGCTGTTTTTT
TRBV7-6	NA	14	few	TRBJ2-1	CASSRSTGNNEQFF	TGTGCCAGCAGCCGCTCCACAGGGAACAATGAGCAGTTCTTC
TRBV5-1	TRBD1	14	NA	TRBJ2-5	CASRPTGGQETQYF	TGCGCCAGCAGACCAACAGGGGGGCAAGAGACCCAGTACTTC
TRBV30	NA	14	few	TRBJ2-1	CAWSIMSSYNEQFF	TGTGCCTGGAGTATTATGAGCTCCTACAATGAGCAGTTCTTC
TRBV6-2/TRBV6-3	NA	15	few	TRBJ1-5	CASSYRPARDQPQHF	TGTGCCAGCAGTTACCGGCCGGCGAGGGATCAGCCCCAGCATTTT
TRBV5-1	TRBD2	16	few	TRBJ2-3	CASTLRAGGSTDTQYF	TGCGCCAGCACCCTTAGAGCGGGGGGAAGCACAGATACGCAGTATTTT
TRBV28	TRBD1	18	many	TRBJ2-2	CASTPRDRGNSVPGELFF	TGTGCCAGCACCCCACGCGACAGGGGGAACAGCGTGCCCGGGGAGCTGTTTTTT
TRBV20-1	TRBD1	14	few	TRBJ1-4	CSAGTGARNEKLFF	TGCAGTGCTGGCACAGGGGCGCGAAATGAAAAACTGTTTTTT
TRBV20-1	NA	14	many	TRBJ2-2	CSARDAGYTGELFF	TGCAGTGCTAGAGATGCAGGGTACACCGGGGAGCTGTTTTTT
TRBV11-2	NA	12	many	TRBJ1-2	CASSSGFSGYTF	TGTGCCAGCAGCTCAGGGTTCTCTGGCTACACCTTC
TRBV24-1	NA	13	many	TRBJ2-5	CATSEPAVKTQYF	TGTGCCACCAGTGAGCCAGCCGTGAAGACCCAGTACTTC
TRBV28	NA	16	many	TRBJ1-5	CASSLVRQTVNQPQHF	TGTGCCAGCAGTTTAGTAAGGCAGACGGTTAATCAGCCCCAGCATTTT
TRBV6-1	TRBD1	16	few	TRBJ2-5	CASSERTGGIQETQYF	TGTGCCAGCAGTGAGAGGACAGGGGGAATCCAAGAGACCCAGTACTTC
TRBV29-1	TRBD1	13	NA	TRBJ1-4	CSARGTGIEKLFF	TGCAGCGCACGGGGGACAGGGATTGAAAAACTGTTTTTT
TRBV28	NA	13	many	TRBJ2-1	CASSFSSTGEQFF	TGTGCCAGCAGTTTCTCCTCCACGGGTGAGCAGTTCTTC
TRBV18	NA	17	many	TRBJ2-1	CASSPVSGQGSYNEQFF	TGTGCCAGCTCACCAGTCTCTGGGCAGGGCTCCTACAATGAGCAGTTCTTC
TRBV3-1	NA	13	many	TRBJ2-5	CASSLRSEETQYF	TGTGCCAGCAGCCTTAGATCGGAGGAGACCCAGTACTTC
TRBV6-1	NA	15	few	TRBJ2-7	CASSDYVGQSYEQYF	TGTGCCAGCAGTGACTACGTAGGACAGAGCTACGAGCAGTACTTC
TRBV2	TRBD1	15	many	TRBJ1-3	CASSVKGQGRNTIYF	TGTGCCAGCAGTGTAAAGGGACAGGGGCGAAACACCATATATTTT
TRBV11-3	TRBD1	16	many	TRBJ2-6	CASSSRQGPGANVLTF	TGTGCCAGCAGCTCACGACAGGGTCCTGGGGCCAACGTCCTGACTTTC
TRBV30	NA	12	many	TRBJ1-5	CAWSVNGQPQHF	TGTGCCTGGAGTGTTAACGGTCAGCCCCAGCATTTT
TRBV5-1	NA	13	many	TRBJ2-7	CASSLRPSYEQYF	TGCGCCAGCAGCCTGCGGCCATCCTACGAGCAGTACTTC